This TCR beta chain was identified in a study of control samples from healthy donors and cancer patients. TCRdb's table, derived via immunoSEQ multiplex PCR, lists solely in-frame clones and lacks some. The table records roughly 450,000 clones, over 75% of them present only once. With 5 bases removed from V and 1 base from J, the gap between germline ends came to 18 bases. The CDR3 extends over 16 amino acids. The germline CDR1 and CDR2 sequences are SGHTA and FQGNSA. The sequence was collected from a man in his forties with head and neck cancer. Specimen: PBMCs. The chain combines TRBV7-2 with TRBJ2-7; a weak D match, TRBD1 (7 bases). The CDR3 DNA is TGTGCCAGCAGCCCGAAACCAGGGGGGCGGTCCTACGAGCAGTACTTC. Its translation is CASSPKPGGRSYEQYF. Drawing the rest from reference TRBV7-2 and TRBJ2-7, the complete variable domain is GAGVSQSPSNKVTEKGKDVELRCDPISGHTALYWYRQSLGQGLEFLIYFQGNSAPDKSGLPSDRFSAERTGGSVSTLTIQRTQQEDSAVYLCASSPKPGGRSYEQYFGPGTRLTVT.